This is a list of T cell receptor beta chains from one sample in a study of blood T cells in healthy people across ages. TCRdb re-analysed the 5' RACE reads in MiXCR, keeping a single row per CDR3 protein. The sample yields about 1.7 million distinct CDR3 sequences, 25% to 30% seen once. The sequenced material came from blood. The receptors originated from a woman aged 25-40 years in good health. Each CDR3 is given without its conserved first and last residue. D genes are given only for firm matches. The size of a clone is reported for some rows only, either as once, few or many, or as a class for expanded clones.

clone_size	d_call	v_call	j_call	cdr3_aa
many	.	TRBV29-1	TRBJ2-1	SVVARGLYNEQF
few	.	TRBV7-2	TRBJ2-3	ASSFGPADTQY
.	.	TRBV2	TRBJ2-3	ATRTESTDTQY
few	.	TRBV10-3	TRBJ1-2	AITLREQSGYT
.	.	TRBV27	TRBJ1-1	ASSYPSGRAF
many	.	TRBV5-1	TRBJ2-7	ASSPDLNEKY
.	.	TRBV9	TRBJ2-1	ASSVDRQTPTLF
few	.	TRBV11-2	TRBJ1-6	ASSSRARAANSPLH
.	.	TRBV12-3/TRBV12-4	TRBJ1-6	ASSPSNSSLH
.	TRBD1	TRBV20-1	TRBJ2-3	SARDLQGQGSDTQY
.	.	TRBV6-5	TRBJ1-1	ASSYLEGGGAF
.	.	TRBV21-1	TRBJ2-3	ASTPTGGGTDTQY
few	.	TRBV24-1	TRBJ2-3	ATSDYRDGRSDTQY
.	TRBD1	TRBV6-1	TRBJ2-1	ASRTGEYNEQF
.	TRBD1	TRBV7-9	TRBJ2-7	ASSSNTGTGGHEQY
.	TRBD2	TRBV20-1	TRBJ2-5	SASYLAGGPWTQY
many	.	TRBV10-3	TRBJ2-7	ATGTPGDEQY
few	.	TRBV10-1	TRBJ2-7	ASSPTGLPEQY
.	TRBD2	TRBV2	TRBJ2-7	ASSEAPGTSGSSYEQY
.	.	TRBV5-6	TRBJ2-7	ASSLVWVSYEQY
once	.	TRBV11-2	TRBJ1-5	ASSLGVAQPRH
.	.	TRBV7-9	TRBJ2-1	ASSQLDNEQF
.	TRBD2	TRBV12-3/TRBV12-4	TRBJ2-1	ASSSPLGRGDYEQF
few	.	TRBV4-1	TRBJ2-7	ASSQSNGNYEQY
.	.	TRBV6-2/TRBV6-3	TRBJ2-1	ATHATPKPYNEQF
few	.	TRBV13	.	ASSRFGQSSYNEQY
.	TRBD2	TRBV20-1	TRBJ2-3	SARSPSGRGADTQY
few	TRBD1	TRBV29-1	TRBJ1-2	SVTHRGRIDYGYT
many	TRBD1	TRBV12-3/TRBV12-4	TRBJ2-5	ASRSTGGAETQY
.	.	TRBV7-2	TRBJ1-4	ASSFHPGGEKLF
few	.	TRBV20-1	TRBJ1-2	SAGGLGSYT
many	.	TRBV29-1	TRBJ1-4	SVAKGNAATNEKLF
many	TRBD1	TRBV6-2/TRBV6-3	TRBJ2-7	ASGPGGRYEQY